Listed here is a single T cell receptor beta chain. This entry is derived from a study of control samples from healthy donors and cancer patients. Some clones are missing from TCRdb's copy, which holds only in-frame ones; the method was immunoSEQ multiplex PCR. Of roughly 450,000 clones in the sample, 80% to 95% were seen once. V was clipped by 0 bases and J by 1 base, with 4 bases between them. CDR3 length: 13 amino acids. Germline CDR1 GTSNPN, CDR2 SVGIG (reference sequence). The specimen was PBMCs. This rearrangement joins TRBV30 to TRBJ1-5; no firm D call. The sequence came from a man in his forties with head and neck cancer. The CDR3, as DNA: TGTGCCTGGAGTGTACTCAGCAATCAGCCCCAGCATTTT. Translated, it gives CAWSVLSNQPQHF.